The rows below give T cell receptor beta chains drawn from one sample of a study of post-analysis software for immune sequencing data. TCRdb passed the PCR reads through MiXCR, listing each CDR3 protein once. The profile shows some 800,000 distinct CDR3 sequences, 46% of them singletons. The source material was blood. The receptors shown here come from a girl aged 10-17 years with multiple sclerosis. Each CDR3 is given with its conserved first and last residue. Fields, in order: clone size, J gene, D gene, V gene, CDR3 DNA, CDR3 protein. The D gene is left open where the match is weak. For some rows the clone size is stated as once, few or many, or as a class when expanded; others skip it.

>few|TRBJ2-7|NA|TRBV4-2
TGTGCCAGCAGCCCAACTGGGCCGTCCTACGAGCAGTACTTC
CASSPTGPSYEQYF
>NA|TRBJ2-7|NA|TRBV7-2
TGTGCCAGCAGCTTACGACCAGGGCCTTACGAGCAGTACTTC
CASSLRPGPYEQYF
>few|TRBJ2-7|NA|TRBV28
TGTGCCAGCAGTTACGTGGGTGTGTACGAGCAGTACTTC
CASSYVGVYEQYF
>NA|TRBJ2-5|NA|TRBV4-1
TGCGCCAGCAGCCAAGACGCGGAGGTGGAGACCCAGTACTTC
CASSQDAEVETQYF
>NA|TRBJ2-1|NA|TRBV29-1
TGCAGCGTTGACTCGATCTACAGTGAGCAGTTCTTC
CSVDSIYSEQFF
>few|TRBJ2-7|NA|TRBV28
TGTGCCAGCAACCAGGACTACCTGTACGAGCAGTACTTC
CASNQDYLYEQYF
>many|TRBJ2-7|NA|TRBV5-1
TGCGCCAGCAGCTACAATGACAGGACGGACATATACGAGCAGTACTTC
CASSYNDRTDIYEQYF
>NA|TRBJ2-1|TRBD2|TRBV4-1
TGCGCCAGCAGCCAACCGCTAGCGGGACTCAGGGACAATGAGCAGTTCTTC
CASSQPLAGLRDNEQFF
>NA|TRBJ2-3|TRBD2|TRBV28
TGTGCCAGCCTAGACGGGAGGGCATATACGCAGTATTTT
CASLDGRAYTQYF
>NA|TRBJ2-1|NA|TRBV24-1
TGTGCCACCAGTGACCCAGACGGAGTTAATGAGCAGTTCTTC
CATSDPDGVNEQFF
>NA|TRBJ1-2|TRBD1|TRBV9
TGTGCCAGCAGCGTAGGGGACAGAGGAGGCTACACCTTC
CASSVGDRGGYTF
>few|TRBJ2-1|NA|TRBV12-3/TRBV12-4
TGTGCCAGCACCAAGAGGAGGGCGAGGAATGAGCAGTTCTTC
CASTKRRARNEQFF
>NA|TRBJ2-1|NA|TRBV12-3/TRBV12-4
TGTGCCAGCAGCGGACTCGGGATGGTGGCTGAGCAGTTCTTC
CASSGLGMVAEQFF
>NA|TRBJ2-7|NA|TRBV20-1
TGCAGTGCTAGCAATCCTAGGGGCTACGAGCAGTACTTC
CSASNPRGYEQYF
>few|TRBJ1-1|NA|TRBV15
TGTGCCACCAGCAGAGATCTGGGGGGGAATGAAGCTTTCTTT
CATSRDLGGNEAFF
>NA|TRBJ2-3|NA|TRBV24-1
TGTGCCACCAGTGATTTACAGGGCACAGATACGCAGTATTTT
CATSDLQGTDTQYF
>many|TRBJ2-1|NA|TRBV27
TGTGCCAGCACGTTACGACCGGGCGCAGGGGGAGGCAATGAGCAGTTCTTC
CASTLRPGAGGGNEQFF
>few|TRBJ2-3|TRBD1|TRBV15
TGTGCCACCAGCAGGGTGGGACAGCCCACAGATACGCAGTATTTT
CATSRVGQPTDTQYF
>NA|TRBJ2-1|NA|TRBV29-1
TGCAGCGTTGACACGGGAGTCTCCTACAATGAGCAGTTCTTC
CSVDTGVSYNEQFF
>NA|TRBJ2-5|TRBD2|TRBV28
TGTGCCACCGGGAGGGGCCAGATTTATCAAGAGACCCAGTACTTC
CATGRGQIYQETQYF
>NA|TRBJ1-6|NA|TRBV12-3/TRBV12-4
TGTGCCAGCAGTTTCATAGGAAATTCACCCCTCCACTTT
CASSFIGNSPLHF
>few|TRBJ1-4|NA|TRBV6-5
TGTGCCAGCAGTTACTCTACAGGGCAAAATGAAAAACTGTTTTTT
CASSYSTGQNEKLFF
>NA|TRBJ1-1|TRBD1|TRBV28
TGTGCCAGCAGTCCGACAGGGGGGATGACTGAAGCTTTCTTT
CASSPTGGMTEAFF
>NA|TRBJ2-1|TRBD2|TRBV14
TGTGCCAGCAGCCATGGTAGCGGGATTTACAATGAGCAGTTCTTC
CASSHGSGIYNEQFF
>NA|TRBJ2-7|TRBD1|TRBV2
TGTGCCAGCAGTGAGGTAGGGGGCGTCTACGAGCAGTACTTC
CASSEVGGVYEQYF
>few|TRBJ2-6|NA|TRBV11-2
TGTGCCAGCAATCCGTCCGGCGGGGCCAACATCCTGACTTTC
CASNPSGGANILTF
>NA|TRBJ2-1|NA|TRBV19
TGTGCCAGTAGTACTCAGATTCGTTATGAGCAGTTCTTC
CASSTQIRYEQFF
>many|TRBJ2-5|NA|TRBV4-1
TGCGCCAGCAGCCACCTCGGGAGTTCAAGTGAGACCCAGTACTTC
CASSHLGSSSETQYF
>NA|TRBJ2-1|TRBD2|TRBV3-1
TGTGCCAGCAGCCGTCCCGGGACTAGCGGGCCCCGAAGGGACGTTGAGCAGTTCTTC
CASSRPGTSGPRRDVEQFF
>NA|TRBJ2-7|TRBD2|TRBV29-1
TGCAGCGTGTTAACTAGCGGGGGCTACGAGCAGTACTTC
CSVLTSGGYEQYF
>NA|TRBJ2-7|NA|TRBV29-1
TGCAGCGTTGAAGTTCGGCGGGACGAGCAGTACTTC
CSVEVRRDEQYF
>NA|TRBJ1-4|NA|TRBV6-1
TGTGCCGGCAGTGAAGAGATGTGGGTAACTAATGAAAAACTGTTTTTT
CAGSEEMWVTNEKLFF
>NA|TRBJ2-5|TRBD2|TRBV20-1
TGCAGTGCTAGGGCCGGACTAGACGAAGAGACCCAGTACTTC
CSARAGLDEETQYF
>NA|TRBJ2-1|NA|TRBV7-3
TGTGCCAGCAGCAATACCGGCAATGAGCAGTTCTTC
CASSNTGNEQFF
>many|TRBJ1-2|NA|TRBV5-5
TGTGCCAGCAGCGAGACCGGGACGGCTAACTATGGCTACACCTTC
CASSETGTANYGYTF
>few|TRBJ1-2|NA|TRBV7-9
TGTGCCAGCAGCCCGCTAGAAAGTGGCTACACCTTC
CASSPLESGYTF
>NA|TRBJ2-7|TRBD1|TRBV27
TGTGCCAGCAGTCCGGTGCCCTTATCCGGGACAGGGTCCTACGAGCAGTACTTC
CASSPVPLSGTGSYEQYF
>few|TRBJ2-7|TRBD2|TRBV29-1
TGCAGCGTTGAAGTAGGAGCGGGGGTCGCGCCCACCTACGAGCAGTACTTC
CSVEVGAGVAPTYEQYF
>few|TRBJ2-7|NA|TRBV6-5
TGTGCCAGCAGTTACGGGCCCGGGACGGCGGGGGAGCAGTACTTC
CASSYGPGTAGEQYF
>NA|TRBJ2-7|NA|TRBV12-3/TRBV12-4
TGTGCCAGCAGTACCGACGGTCCCGGGCAGTACTTC
CASSTDGPGQYF
>NA|TRBJ2-7|NA|TRBV29-1
TGCAGCGCACAATCGACTGAAACCTACGAGCAGTACTTC
CSAQSTETYEQYF
>NA|TRBJ2-1|TRBD2|TRBV6-2/TRBV6-3
TGTGCCAGCAGAAATAGCGGGAGAAACTACAATGAGCAGTTCTTC
CASRNSGRNYNEQFF